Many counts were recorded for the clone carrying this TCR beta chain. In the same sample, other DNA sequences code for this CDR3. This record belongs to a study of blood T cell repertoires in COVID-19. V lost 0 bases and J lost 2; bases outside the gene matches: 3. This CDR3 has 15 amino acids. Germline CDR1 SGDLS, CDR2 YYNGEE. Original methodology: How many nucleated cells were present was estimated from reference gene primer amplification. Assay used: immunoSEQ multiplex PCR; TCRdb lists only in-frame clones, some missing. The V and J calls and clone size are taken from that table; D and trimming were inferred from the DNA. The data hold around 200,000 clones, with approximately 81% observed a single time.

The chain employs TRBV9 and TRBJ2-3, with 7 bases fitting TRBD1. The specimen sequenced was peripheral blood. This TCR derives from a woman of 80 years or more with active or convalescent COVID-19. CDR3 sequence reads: CASSVAGTATDTQYF. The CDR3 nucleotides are TGTGCCAGCAGCGTAGCTGGGACAGCCACAGATACGCAGTATTTT.